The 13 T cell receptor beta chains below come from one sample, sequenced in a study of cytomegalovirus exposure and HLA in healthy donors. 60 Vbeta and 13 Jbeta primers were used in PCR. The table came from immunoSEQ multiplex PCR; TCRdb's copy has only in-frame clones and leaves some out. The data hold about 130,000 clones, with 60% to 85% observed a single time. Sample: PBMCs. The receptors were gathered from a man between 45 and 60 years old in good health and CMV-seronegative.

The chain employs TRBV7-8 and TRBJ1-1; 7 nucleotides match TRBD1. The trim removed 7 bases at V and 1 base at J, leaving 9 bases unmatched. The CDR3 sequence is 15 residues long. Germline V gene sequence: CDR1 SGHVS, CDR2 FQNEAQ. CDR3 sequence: CASTITGAENTEAFF. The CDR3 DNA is TGTGCCAGCACCATTACAGGGGCGGAGAACACTGAAGCTTTCTTT.

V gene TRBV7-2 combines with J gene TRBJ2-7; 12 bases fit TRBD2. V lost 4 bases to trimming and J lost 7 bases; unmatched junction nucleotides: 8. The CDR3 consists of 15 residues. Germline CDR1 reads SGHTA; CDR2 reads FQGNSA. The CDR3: CASSSTSGGLGEQYF. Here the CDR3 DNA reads TGTGCCAGCAGCTCCACTAGCGGGGGGCTGGGGGAGCAGTACTTC.

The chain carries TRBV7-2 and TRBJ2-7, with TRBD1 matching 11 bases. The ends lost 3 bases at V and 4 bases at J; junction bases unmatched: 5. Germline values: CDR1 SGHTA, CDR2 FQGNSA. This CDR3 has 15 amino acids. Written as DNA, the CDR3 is TGTGCCAGCAGCTTTGGAGGACAGGGGGCTTACGAGCAGTACTTC. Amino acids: CASSFGGQGAYEQYF.

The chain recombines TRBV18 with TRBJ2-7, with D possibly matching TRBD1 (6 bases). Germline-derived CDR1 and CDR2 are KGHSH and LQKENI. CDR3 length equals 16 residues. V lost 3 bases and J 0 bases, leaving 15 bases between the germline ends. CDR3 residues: CASSPYPGQSSYEQYV. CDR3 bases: TGTGCCAGCTCACCTTATCCGGGACAAAGCTCCTACGAGCAGTACGTC.

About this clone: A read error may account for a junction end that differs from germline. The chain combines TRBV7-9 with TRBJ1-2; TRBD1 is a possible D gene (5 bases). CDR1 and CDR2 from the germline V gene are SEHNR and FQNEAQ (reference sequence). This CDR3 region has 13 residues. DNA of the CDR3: TGTTCCAGCAGCCACACCAGGGAGGGAGGCTACACCTTC. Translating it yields CSSSHTREGGYTF.

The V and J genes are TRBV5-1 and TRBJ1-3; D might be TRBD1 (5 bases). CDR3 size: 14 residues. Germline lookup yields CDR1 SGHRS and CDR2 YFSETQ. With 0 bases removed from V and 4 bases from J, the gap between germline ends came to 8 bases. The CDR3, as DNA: TGCGCCAGCAGCTTGGATGGGGGGGGAAACACCATATATTTT. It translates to CASSLDGGGNTIYF.

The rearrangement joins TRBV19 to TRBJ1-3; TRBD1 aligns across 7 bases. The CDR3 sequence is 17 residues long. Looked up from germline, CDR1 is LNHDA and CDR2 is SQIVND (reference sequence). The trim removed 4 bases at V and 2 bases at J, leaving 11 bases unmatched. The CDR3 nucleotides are TGTGCCAGTAGTACAAATACAGGGGCAAGTACTGGAAACACCATATATTTT. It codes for CASSTNTGASTGNTIYF.

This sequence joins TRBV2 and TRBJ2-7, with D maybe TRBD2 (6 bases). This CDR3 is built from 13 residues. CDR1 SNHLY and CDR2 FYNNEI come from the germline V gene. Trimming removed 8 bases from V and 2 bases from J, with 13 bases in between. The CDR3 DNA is TGTGCCAGCGGAGGGTGGCAGACCTACGAGCAGTACTTC. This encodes CASGGWQTYEQYF.

For the CDR3, the DNA is TGTGCCAGCAGTGAACGGGGGGATACTGAAGCTTTCTTT. It yields the protein CASSERGDTEAFF. V is TRBV2 and J is TRBJ1-1; TRBD1 might be the D (5 bases). CDR1 is SNHLY, CDR2 FYNNEI, per germline. Deletions cut 2 bases from V and 5 bases from J, with 9 bases between. This CDR3 is built from 13 residues.

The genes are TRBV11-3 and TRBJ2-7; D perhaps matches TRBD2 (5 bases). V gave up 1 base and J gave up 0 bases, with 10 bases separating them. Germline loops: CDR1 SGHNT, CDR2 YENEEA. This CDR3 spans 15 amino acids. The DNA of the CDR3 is TGTGCCAGCAGCTTAGGGGTTAGCGACTCCTACGAGCAGTACGTC. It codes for CASSLGVSDSYEQYV.

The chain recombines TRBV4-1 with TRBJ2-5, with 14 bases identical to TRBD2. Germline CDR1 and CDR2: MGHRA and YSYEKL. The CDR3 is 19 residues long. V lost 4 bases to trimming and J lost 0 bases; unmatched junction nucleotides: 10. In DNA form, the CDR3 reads TGCGCCAGCAGCCGGGTCCCGGGACTAGCGGGAGCGTACCAAGAGACCCAGTACTTC. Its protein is CASSRVPGLAGAYQETQYF.

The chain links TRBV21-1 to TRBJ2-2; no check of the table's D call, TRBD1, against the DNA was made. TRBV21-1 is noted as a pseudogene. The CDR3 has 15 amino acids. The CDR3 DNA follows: TGTGCCAGCAGCGGAGGACAGGGCGGCACCGGGGAGCTGTTTTTT. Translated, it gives CASSGGQGGTGELFF.

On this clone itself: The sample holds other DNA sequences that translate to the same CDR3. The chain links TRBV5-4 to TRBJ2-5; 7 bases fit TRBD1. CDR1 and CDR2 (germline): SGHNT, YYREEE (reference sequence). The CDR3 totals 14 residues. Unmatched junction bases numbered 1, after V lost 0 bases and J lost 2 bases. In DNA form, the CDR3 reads TGTGCCAGCAGCTTGGGGACAGGACAAGAGACCCAGTACTTC. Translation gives CASSLGTGQETQYF.